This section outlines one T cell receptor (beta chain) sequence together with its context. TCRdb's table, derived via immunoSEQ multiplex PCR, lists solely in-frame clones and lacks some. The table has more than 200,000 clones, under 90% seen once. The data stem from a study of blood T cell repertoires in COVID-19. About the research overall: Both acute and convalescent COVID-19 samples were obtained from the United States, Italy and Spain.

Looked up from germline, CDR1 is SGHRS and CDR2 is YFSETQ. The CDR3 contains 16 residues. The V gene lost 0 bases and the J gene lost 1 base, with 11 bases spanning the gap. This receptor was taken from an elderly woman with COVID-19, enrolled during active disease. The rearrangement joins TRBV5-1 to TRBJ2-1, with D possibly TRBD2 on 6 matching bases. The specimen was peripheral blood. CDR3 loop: CASSLDAGRSYNEQFF. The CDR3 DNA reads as TGCGCCAGCAGCTTGGATGCAGGGAGGTCCTACAATGAGCAGTTCTTC.